One and the same sample provided the 24 T cell receptor beta chains below, sequenced in a study of regulatory T cells in long-lasting Graves disease. CDR3 regions were amplified by Arm-PCR using iRepertoire HTBI primers to build TCR beta libraries. TCRdb re-analysed the multiplex PCR reads in MiXCR, keeping a single row per CDR3 protein. Of some 280,000 distinct CDR3 sequences in the sample, approximately 20% were seen once. The time point denotes: persistent/refractory GD, antithyroid drugs over 5 years with positive TRAb. The authors made the TCR library using RNA they extracted from PBMCs. Source: peripheral blood mononuclear cells (PBMCs), taken when the disease was refractory, from a patient treated with antithyroid drugs. These receptors all come from a female donor with Graves disease.

V and J are TRBV10-3 and TRBJ2-7, with 16 bases matching TRBD2. The trim removed 3 bases at V and 2 bases at J, leaving 13 bases unmatched. Germline CDR1 ENHRY, CDR2 SYGVKD. The length of the CDR3 is 20 residues. Here the CDR3 reads CAISDVPGLAGGPNAYEQYF. Here the CDR3 DNA reads TGTGCCATCAGTGATGTCCCGGGACTAGCGGGAGGGCCAAACGCCTACGAGCAGTACTTC.

This clonotype was seen just once. The rearrangement links TRBV27 to TRBJ2-7; 7 nucleotides line up with TRBD1. The length of the CDR3 is 14 residues. Germline-derived CDR1 and CDR2 are MNHEY and SMNVEV (reference sequence). V was clipped by 7 bases and J by 5 bases; unmatched bases: 11. This CDR3 reads CASTQTGSSNEQYF. CDR3 nucleotide sequence: TGTGCCAGCACCCAGACAGGGTCCTCTAACGAGCAGTACTTC.

This clonotype was seen just once. The chain is built from TRBV6-4 and TRBJ2-1; D gene ambiguous. Trimming stripped 5 bases from V and 5 bases from J, with 10 bases between. This CDR3 has 13 residues. Looked up from germline, CDR1 is MRHNA and CDR2 is SNTAGT. The CDR3 protein is CASSYTPDNEQFF. As DNA, the CDR3 is TGTGCCAGCAGTTACACACCAGACAATGAGCAGTTCTTC.

In this sample, this clonotype turned up many times. V gene TRBV28 combines with J gene TRBJ1-1; tentative D call: TRBD1 (6 bases). The germline V gene encodes CDR1 MDHEN and CDR2 SYDVKM. V was pared by 7 bases and J by 7 bases, with 10 bases between. The CDR3 has 11 residues. Here the CDR3 reads CASKRGSEAFF. For the CDR3, the DNA is TGTGCCAGCAAAAGGGGGAGTGAAGCTTTCTTT.

A few counts support this clonotype. V is TRBV4-1 and J is TRBJ2-7, with TRBD2 matching over 13 bases. The CDR3 is 17 residues long. V was clipped by 4 bases and J by 0 bases; unmatched bases: 6. The V gene's germline CDR1 is MGHRA and CDR2 YSYEKL. As DNA, the CDR3 is TGCGCCAGCAGCCTGGGGACTAGCGGGATGAGCTCCTACGAGCAGTACTTC. Amino acid sequence: CASSLGTSGMSSYEQYF.

This chain links TRBV28 with TRBJ2-1, with TRBD2 as a possible D gene (6 bases). The CDR3 is 13 amino acids. V was clipped by 6 bases and J by 4 bases, with 10 bases between them. Germline V gene data show CDR1 as MDHEN and CDR2 as SYDVKM. CDR3 in amino acids: CASRRESYNEQFF. CDR3 bases: TGTGCCAGCAGGCGGGAAAGTTACAATGAGCAGTTCTTC. The full variable domain, completed using reference TRBV28 and TRBJ2-1, is DVKVTQSSRYLVKRTGEKVFLECVQDMDHENMFWYRQDPGLGLRLIYFSYDVKMKEKGDIPEGYSVSREKKERFSLILESASTNQTSMYLCASRRESYNEQFFGPGTRLTVL.

This clonotype was seen repeatedly, ten times or more. The rearrangement links TRBV7-2 to TRBJ2-7, with TRBD1 matching over 7 bases. The CDR3 is 14 residues long. V shed 3 bases, J shed 2 bases, and the junction held 4 bases outside the gene matches. Germline V gene lookup returns CDR1 SGHTA and CDR2 FQGNSA. The DNA for the CDR3 is TGTGCCAGCAGCTTTCGGACAGGCACCTACGAGCAGTACTTC. Protein product: CASSFRTGTYEQYF. The entire variable domain, with the rest obtained from reference TRBV7-2 and TRBJ2-7, is as follows: GAGVSQSPSNKVTEKGKDVELRCDPISGHTALYWYRQSLGQGLEFLIYFQGNSAPDKSGLPSDRFSAERTGGSVSTLTIQRTQQEDSAVYLCASSFRTGTYEQYFGPGTRLTVT.

The sample holds many counts of this clonotype. The rearrangement uses TRBV6-1 and TRBJ2-7; maybe TRBD2 (6 bases). The CDR3 consists of 17 residues. Between the trimmed V and J ends, which lost 6 bases and 4 bases, there was a span of 25 bases. Germline V gives CDR1 MNHNS, CDR2 SASEGT. The CDR3 region has the DNA TGTGCCAGCAGCCCCCGCGGGGTAGCGGTATATACTTACGAGCAGTACTTC. This encodes CASSPRGVAVYTYEQYF.

The rearrangement uses TRBV10-3 and TRBJ2-2; perhaps TRBD2 as D (5 bases). Germline CDR1 reads ENHRY; CDR2 reads SYGVKD. The CDR3 is 14 residues long. V lost 10 bases and J lost 0, with 12 bases in between. The CDR3 DNA reads as TGTGCCACCAAAAGCGGTGCGAACACCGGGGAGCTGTTTTTT. Translating gives CATKSGANTGELFF.

This clonotype has just a few counts. The chain carries TRBV7-2 and TRBJ1-3; D gene uncertain. Germline V gives CDR1 SGHTA, CDR2 FQGNSA. The CDR3 contains 13 residues. V gave up 2 bases and J gave up 4 bases, with 6 bases separating them. CDR3 amino acids: CASSLSVGNTIYF. For the CDR3, the DNA is TGTGCCAGCAGCTTAAGCGTCGGAAACACCATATATTTT.

The genes are TRBV10-2 and TRBJ1-1, with unresolved D. The CDR3 loop spans 11 amino acids. The ends were cut back, 2 bases at V and 10 bases at J, with 8 bases in the middle. Looked up from germline, CDR1 is WSHSY and CDR2 is SAAADI. Written as DNA, the CDR3 is TGCGCCAGCAGTGAGGGGCGGGGAGCTTTCTTT. Translating it yields CASSEGRGAFF.

This clonotype was observed at least ten times. J is TRBJ2-7 and V is TRBV28; 7 bases match TRBD2. V shed 8 bases and J 2 bases; nucleotides not matched to a gene: 21. CDR3 length: 18 residues. Germline values: CDR1 MDHEN, CDR2 SYDVKM. The CDR3: CASGKRDRLGRVTYEQYF. The CDR3 coding sequence is TGTGCCAGCGGAAAAAGGGACCGCCTGGGGAGGGTAACCTACGAGCAGTACTTC.

The V gene is TRBV5-1, the J gene TRBJ2-5; TRBD2 matches 7 bases. The junction had 10 bases not matched to a gene; V was cut back by 0 bases and J by 5 bases. Per the germline V gene, CDR1 is SGHRS and CDR2 is YFSETQ. The CDR3 has 16 residues. In nucleotides, the CDR3 is TGCGCCAGCAGCTTGGTTCTGGCGGGAGTTTGGGAGACCCAGTACTTC. Residues: CASSLVLAGVWETQYF.

The rearrangement uses TRBV9 and TRBJ2-1; D is unclear. CDR1 is SGDLS, CDR2 YYNGEE, per germline. V lost 5 bases, J lost 6 bases, and 9 bases lay in between. This CDR3 has 12 amino acids. Here the CDR3 DNA reads TGTGCCAGCAGTGGCACAGCCAATGAGCAGTTCTTC. It codes for CASSGTANEQFF.

This clonotype was picked up many times. V usage is TRBV6-2 or TRBV6-3 and J usage is TRBJ1-5; the match to TRBD1 covers 8 bases. After removal of 7 bases from V and 7 bases from J, the junction contained 9 bases not matched to a gene. This CDR3 has 14 residues. Looked up from germline, CDR1 is MNHEY and CDR2 is SVGEGT. CDR3 nucleotides: TGTGCCAGCACCAATGGGGGACAGGCCCAGCCCCAGCATTTT. Encoded protein: CASTNGGQAQPQHF.

In its sample, this clonotype was seen many times. The rearrangement joins TRBV20-1 to TRBJ2-5; TRBD1 might be the D (5 bases). Germline CDR1 reads DFQATT; CDR2 reads SNEGSKA (reference sequence). The length of the CDR3 is 13 residues. Between the trimmed V and J ends, which lost 0 bases and 7 bases, there was a span of 12 bases. In nucleotides, the CDR3 is TGCAGTGCTAGAGACAGGGCCGACGGGACCCAGTACTTC. Translated, it gives CSARDRADGTQYF.

This clonotype was found many times. This chain links TRBV28 with TRBJ1-2, with D unclear. The CDR3 is 14 amino acids. Deletions cut 7 bases from V and 1 base from J, with 13 bases between. The germline V gene encodes CDR1 MDHEN and CDR2 SYDVKM. The CDR3 region is CASTSDPLNYGYTF. The CDR3 DNA is TGTGCCAGCACCTCGGACCCTCTTAACTATGGCTACACCTTC.

In this sample, this clonotype turned up many times. CDR3 coding DNA: TGTGCCAGCAGCTTACGTCGGGCAGCTAGCACAGATACGCAGTATTTT. Encoded protein: CASSLRRAASTDTQYF. V is TRBV7-2 and J is TRBJ2-3; D remains unclear. This CDR3 has 16 amino acids. From germline, CDR1 is SGHTA and CDR2 FQGNSA. V was cut by 2 bases and J by 0 bases, with 12 bases left in between.

This clonotype has ten or more counts. The chain recombines TRBV28 with TRBJ1-4; TRBD1 is a possible D gene (5 bases). Germline-derived CDR1 and CDR2 are MDHEN and SYDVKM. CDR3 length equals 11 residues. Between the trimmed V and J ends, which lost 4 bases and 8 bases, there was a span of 5 bases. CDR3: CASSWGEKLFF. DNA for the CDR3: TGTGCCAGCAGTTGGGGGGAAAAACTGTTTTTT.

This chain uses TRBV3-1 with TRBJ1-1, with D hard to call. Trimming shortened V by 6 bases and J by 0 bases, and 17 bases separated the two germline ends. CDR3 size: 16 residues. CDR1 is LGHDT, CDR2 YNNKEL, per germline (reference sequence). Here the CDR3 DNA reads TGTGCCAGCAGGTCTTCTGACCCGGGAATGAACACTGAAGCTTTCTTT. Residues: CASRSSDPGMNTEAFF.

To note about this clonotype: One junction end disagrees with the germline gene, perhaps due to a read error. The CDR3 spells CASSVELGYEQCF. In DNA, the CDR3 is TGTGCCAGCAGCGTAGAGCTTGGCTACGAGCAGTGCTTC. The chain recombines TRBV9 with TRBJ2-7; D unresolved. Germline lookup yields CDR1 SGDLS and CDR2 YYNGEE. The CDR3 contains 13 residues.

As to this clonotype: Possible read error: a much larger clone is one base away. This sequence joins TRBV27 and TRBJ2-2; unclear D gene. V was clipped by 3 bases and J by 4 bases, with 9 bases between them. The CDR3 is made up of 14 amino acids. Germline V gene data show CDR1 as MNHEY and CDR2 as SMNVEV (reference sequence). The CDR3 sequence: CASSFSDVTGELFF. CDR3 DNA sequence: TGTGCCAGCAGTTTCTCGGATGTCACCGGGGAGCTGTTTTTT.

There are many counts of this clonotype. V gene TRBV2 combines with J gene TRBJ2-7; D remains unclear. Trimming took 4 bases from V and 3 from J, leaving 4 bases between them. Germline assignment: CDR1 SNHLY and CDR2 FYNNEI. The CDR3 runs 11 residues. CDR3 sequence: CASSGSYEQYF. DNA for the CDR3: TGTGCCAGCAGTGGCAGCTACGAGCAGTACTTC.

Many counts were recorded for this clonotype. This chain connects TRBV28 to TRBJ2-1; no reliable D call. Germline V gene lookup returns CDR1 MDHEN and CDR2 SYDVKM. The ends were cut back, 5 bases at V and 6 bases at J, with 5 bases in the middle. CDR3 length: 11 residues. CDR3 in amino acids: CASSVTNEQFF. CDR3 coding DNA: TGTGCCAGCAGTGTTACCAATGAGCAGTTCTTC.